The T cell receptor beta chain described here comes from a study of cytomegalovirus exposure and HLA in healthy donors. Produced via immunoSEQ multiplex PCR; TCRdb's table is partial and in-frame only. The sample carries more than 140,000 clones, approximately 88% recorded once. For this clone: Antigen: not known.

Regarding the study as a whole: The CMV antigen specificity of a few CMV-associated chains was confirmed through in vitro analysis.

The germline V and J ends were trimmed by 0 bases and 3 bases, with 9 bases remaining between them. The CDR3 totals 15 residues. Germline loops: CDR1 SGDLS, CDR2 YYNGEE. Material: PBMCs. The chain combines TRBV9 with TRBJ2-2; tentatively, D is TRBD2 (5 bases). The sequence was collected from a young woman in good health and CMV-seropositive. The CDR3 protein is CASSVGSGDTGELFF. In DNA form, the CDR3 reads TGTGCCAGCAGCGTAGGAAGCGGAGACACCGGGGAGCTGTTTTTT.